The 25 T cell receptor beta chains in this list originate from one sample, sequenced in a study of CD4+ T cells in melanoma (dated by TCRdb to 2021 to 2024). Libraries came from the immunoSEQ multiplex PCR assay. TCRdb obtained this table from immuneACCESS and retained in-frame rearrangements with V and J assigned. These tables miss some clones; where compared with another copy, unresolved V genes account for less than half of the shortfall, and the remainder is unexplained. The sample table records some 110,000 clones; about 92% of these occur just once. The ten largest clones take up 2.5% to 3.5% of the sample. The specimen was peripheral blood. The receptors were sampled from a human donor with melanoma.

This sequence joins TRBV27 and TRBJ1-2; 8 nucleotides agree with TRBD1. The CDR3 is 14 amino acids. V lost 7 bases to trimming and J lost 5 bases; unmatched junction nucleotides: 9. Looked up from germline, CDR1 is MNHEY and CDR2 is SMNVEV (reference sequence). The CDR3 spells CASTGDRSGYGYTF. CDR3 nucleotides: TGTGCCAGCACCGGGGACAGGTCGGGATATGGCTACACCTTC.

The chain links TRBV7-8 to TRBJ1-5; TRBD1 agrees at 7 bases. The trim removed 5 bases at V and 0 bases at J, leaving 7 bases unmatched. From germline, CDR1 is SGHVS and CDR2 FQNEAQ. The CDR3 consists of 16 residues. The CDR3 DNA reads TGTGCCAGCAGCCGCGGGGGACAGATTAGCAATCAGCCCCAGCATTTT. Protein product: CASSRGGQISNQPQHF.

The V gene is TRBV4-1, the J gene TRBJ2-1; tentatively, D is TRBD1 or TRBD2 (5 bases each). The germline CDR1 and CDR2 sequences are MGHRA and YSYEKL. Trimming removed 6 bases from V and 7 bases from J, with 19 bases in between. This CDR3 has 15 amino acids. CDR3 amino acids: CASRRTLRDGNEQFF. CDR3 coding DNA: TGCGCCAGCAGGCGAACCCTTAGGGACGGTAATGAGCAGTTCTTC.

This clone has a single count. The V call is TRBV7-8, the J call TRBJ1-2, with a possible D match to TRBD1 (5 bases). Trimming pared 0 bases from V and 3 bases from J, leaving 14 bases between. The CDR3 length is 16 residues. Germline V gene lookup returns CDR1 SGHVS and CDR2 FQNEAQ. CDR3 DNA sequence: TGTGCCAGCAGCTTAGCGAAGGTCACAGGCGACTATGGCTACACCTTC. Translating it yields CASSLAKVTGDYGYTF.

The chain joins TRBV4-1 to TRBJ1-3, with D possibly TRBD1 on 6 matching bases. Germline CDR1 and CDR2: MGHRA and YSYEKL. V was cut by 3 bases and J by 4 bases, with 16 bases left in between. The CDR3 is made up of 16 amino acids. CDR3 loop: CASSHYFRGAGNTIYF. DNA of the CDR3: TGCGCCAGCAGCCACTATTTCAGGGGAGCAGGAAACACCATATATTTT.

The chain links TRBV27 to TRBJ2-7; maybe TRBD2 (6 bases). V lost 4 bases, J lost 0 bases, and 13 bases lay in between. The CDR3 contains 15 residues. Per the germline V gene, CDR1 is MNHEY and CDR2 is SMNVEV (reference sequence). The CDR3 is CASSSLAGISYEQYF. In nucleotides, the CDR3 is TGTGCCAGCAGTTCTCTTGCGGGGATCTCCTACGAGCAGTACTTC.

This chain connects TRBV6-1 to TRBJ1-1, with D hard to call. Germline assignment: CDR1 MNHNS and CDR2 SASEGT. V was shortened by 7 bases and J by 2 bases, with 11 bases between the two germline ends. The CDR3 contains 13 residues. CDR3 amino acids: CASITRTNTEAFF. The CDR3, as DNA: TGTGCCAGCATAACCCGGACCAACACTGAAGCTTTCTTT.

The chain combines TRBV7-9 with TRBJ1-5; no clear D gene. The CDR3 is 14 residues long. From germline, CDR1 is SEHNR and CDR2 FQNEAQ (reference sequence). The V end was cut by 4 bases, the J end by 0 bases, with 7 bases between. CDR3 sequence reads: CASSWRNSNQPQHF. CDR3 sequence (DNA): TGTGCCAGCAGCTGGCGAAATAGCAATCAGCCCCAGCATTTT.

This chain connects TRBV6-6 to TRBJ1-5; D not certain. This CDR3 is 12 amino acids long. The ends were cut back, 5 bases at V and 5 bases at J, with 7 bases in the middle. Germline V gene sequence: CDR1 MNHNY, CDR2 SVGAGI (reference sequence). The CDR3 DNA follows: TGTGCCAGCAGTCAAGGTGATCAGCCCCAGCATTTT. This translates into CASSQGDQPQHF.

This chain joins TRBV9 and TRBJ2-7, with TRBD1 as a possible D gene (7 bases). The germline CDR1 and CDR2 sequences are SGDLS and YYNGEE. This CDR3 comprises 17 residues. V lost 0 bases to trimming and J lost 5 bases, with 21 bases between them. The CDR3 spells CASSVAWRGPGGDEQYF. The CDR3 DNA sequence: TGTGCCAGCAGCGTAGCCTGGAGGGGCCCAGGGGGAGACGAGCAGTACTTC.

V usage is TRBV5-1 and J usage is TRBJ2-5, with D perhaps matching TRBD2 (8 bases). V lost 3 bases and J lost 7, with 19 bases in between. The CDR3 extends over 15 amino acids. From germline, CDR1 is SGHRS and CDR2 YFSETQ. CDR3 nucleotide sequence: TGCGCCAGCAGCTCCAACCGGGAGGGGGCGGGGACCCAGTACTTC. This translates into CASSSNREGAGTQYF.

The gene calls are TRBV30 and TRBJ1-3, with 7 bases lining up with TRBD1. J gave up 4 bases and V 4 bases, and 4 bases lay outside the gene matches. The germline V gene encodes CDR1 GTSNPN and CDR2 SVGIG (reference sequence). The CDR3 has 13 residues. The DNA for the CDR3 is TGTGCCTGGACAGGGACAGAAGGAAACACCATATATTTT. As protein: CAWTGTEGNTIYF.

The chain employs TRBV9 and TRBJ1-4, with unresolved D. This CDR3 is built from 15 residues. Germline assignment: CDR1 SGDLS and CDR2 YYNGEE. The ends were cut back, 0 bases at V and 7 bases at J, with 13 bases in the middle. The CDR3: CASSVASTGSEKLFF. The CDR3 nucleotides are TGTGCCAGCAGCGTAGCGAGCACTGGAAGTGAAAAACTGTTTTTT. The complete variable domain, with remaining parts taken from reference TRBV9 and TRBJ1-4, reads DSGVTQTPKHLITATGQRVTLRCSPRSGDLSVYWYQQSLDQGLQFLIQYYNGEERAKGNILERFSAQQFPDLHSELNLSSLELGDSALYFCASSVASTGSEKLFFGSGTQLSVL.

This rearrangement joins TRBV7-9 to TRBJ2-7, with TRBD1 identical over 8 bases. Per the germline V gene, CDR1 is SEHNR and CDR2 is FQNEAQ (reference sequence). The V and J ends lost 3 bases and 5 bases, in that order; junction bases with no gene match: 6. The CDR3 consists of 14 residues. The CDR3 here is CASSFGQGFNEQYF. The CDR3 nucleotides read TGTGCCAGCAGCTTCGGACAGGGTTTTAACGAGCAGTACTTC.

In its sample, this clone was seen a few times. The J gene is TRBJ2-4, the V gene TRBV5-6, with D perhaps TRBD2 (6 bases). This CDR3 is built from 15 residues. Germline CDR1 SGHDT, CDR2 YYEEEE. The germline V and J ends were trimmed by 4 bases and 6 bases, with 17 bases remaining between them. The CDR3 loop is CASSPRGGGGNIQYF. CDR3 DNA: TGTGCCAGCAGCCCCCGTGGTGGGGGAGGAAACATTCAGTACTTC.

The CDR3 loop reads CASSFGQFSYEQYF. Here the CDR3 DNA reads TGTGCCAGCAGCTTTGGCCAGTTCTCCTACGAGCAGTACTTC. The chain has TRBV5-4 and TRBJ2-7; no clear D gene. From germline, CDR1 is SGHNT and CDR2 YYREEE (reference sequence). The CDR3 has 14 amino acids. V dropped 2 bases and J dropped 0 bases, with 9 bases sitting between them.

The CDR3 protein is CASSVGQGANEQYF. The DNA for the CDR3 is TGTGCCAGCAGCGTAGGACAGGGGGCCAACGAGCAGTACTTC. The genes are TRBV9 and TRBJ2-7; 10 nucleotides align to TRBD1. This CDR3 contains 14 residues. With 0 bases clipped from V and 5 bases from J, the junction kept 2 bases outside the gene matches. Germline-derived CDR1 and CDR2 are SGDLS and YYNGEE. The full variable domain, with the rest looked up from reference TRBV9 and TRBJ2-7, is DSGVTQTPKHLITATGQRVTLRCSPRSGDLSVYWYQQSLDQGLQFLIQYYNGEERAKGNILERFSAQQFPDLHSELNLSSLELGDSALYFCASSVGQGANEQYFGPGTRLTVT.

This clone was counted only a few times. The V call is TRBV5-6, the J call TRBJ2-2; D call uncertain. The length of the CDR3 is 12 residues. The V and J ends lost 1 base and 4 bases respectively, with 2 bases between them. Germline V gives CDR1 SGHDT, CDR2 YYEEEE. Here the CDR3 DNA reads TGTGCCAGCAGCTTGTTCACCGGGGAGCTGTTTTTT. Translated: CASSLFTGELFF.

V usage is TRBV7-3 and J usage is TRBJ2-1, with 9 bases identical to TRBD2. Germline V gene data show CDR1 as SGHTA and CDR2 as FQGTGA. The CDR3 spans 14 residues. Germline trimming cut 4 bases from V and 8 bases from J; bases unmatched to any gene: 6. CDR3 nucleotide sequence: TGTGCCAGCAGCTCTAGCGGGGCCAGCGATGAGCAGTTCTTC. Amino acid sequence: CASSSSGASDEQFF.

This chain links TRBV19 with TRBJ1-6, with 11 bases aligning to TRBD1. The CDR3 sequence is 17 residues long. CDR1 is LNHDA and CDR2 is SQIVND in the germline V gene (reference sequence). Germline trimming cut 3 bases from V and 1 base from J; bases unmatched to any gene: 2. This chain's CDR3 is CASSMGQGVSYNSPLHF. In DNA form, the CDR3 reads TGTGCCAGTAGTATGGGACAGGGGGTTTCCTATAATTCACCCCTCCACTTT.

V gene TRBV7-8 combines with J gene TRBJ1-1; no firm D call. CDR1 is SGHVS, CDR2 FQNEAQ, per germline. With 1 base removed from V and 6 bases from J, the gap between germline ends came to 12 bases. This CDR3 comprises 14 residues. CDR3 residues: CASSLGEVEAEAFF. For the CDR3, the DNA is TGTGCCAGCAGCTTAGGGGAGGTCGAGGCTGAAGCTTTCTTT.

The chain employs TRBV9 and TRBJ2-1; 10 nucleotides agree with TRBD2. The V gene's germline CDR1 is SGDLS and CDR2 YYNGEE. Trimming took 0 bases from V and 8 from J; bases not matched to a gene: 11. The CDR3 contains 17 residues. In DNA, the CDR3 is TGTGCCAGCAGCGTAGCACGGGGAGCGGGAGGGCCAGATGAGCAGTTCTTC. It codes for CASSVARGAGGPDEQFF.

CDR3 sequence (DNA): TGTGCCAGCAGACCACCGGGACTAGCGTCCCATGAGCAGTTCTTC. Residues: CASRPPGLASHEQFF. The chain links TRBV7-2 to TRBJ2-1, with 10 nucleotides matching TRBD2. Germline V gives CDR1 SGHTA, CDR2 FQGNSA. V dropped 6 bases and J dropped 8; count of bases not matched to a gene: 10. CDR3 length equals 15 residues. The full variable domain, its missing parts supplied by reference TRBV7-2 and TRBJ2-1, is GAGVSQSPSNKVTEKGKDVELRCDPISGHTALYWYRQSLGQGLEFLIYFQGNSAPDKSGLPSDRFSAERTGGSVSTLTIQRTQQEDSAVYLCASRPPGLASHEQFFGPGTRLTVL.

This clone was seen only once. The V and J genes are TRBV7-2 and TRBJ2-1; 7 bases are shared with TRBD2. CDR3 length: 15 amino acids. The junction had 8 bases not matched to a gene; V was cut back by 5 bases and J by 4 bases. Germline loops: CDR1 SGHTA, CDR2 FQGNSA. The CDR3 sequence is CASSVVGGAYNEQFF. CDR3 DNA sequence: TGTGCCAGCAGCGTCGTGGGAGGGGCATACAATGAGCAGTTCTTC.

CDR3 protein: CSVDPGTDTQYF. The DNA for the CDR3 is TGCAGCGTTGACCCGGGCACAGATACGCAGTATTTT. This rearrangement joins TRBV29-1 to TRBJ2-3; D not resolved. The V and J ends lost 3 bases and 1 base respectively, with 5 bases between them. The germline V gene has CDR1 SQVTM and CDR2 ANQGSEA. This CDR3 comprises 12 residues.